This T cell receptor beta chain came from a study of blood T cell repertoires in COVID-19. In the study overall: Researchers got acute and convalescent COVID-19 samples from the United States, Italy and Spain.

Germline CDR1 LNHDA, CDR2 SQIVND (reference sequence). V was trimmed by 4 bases and J by 4 bases, leaving 8 bases between them. This CDR3 comprises 13 residues. A single count supports this clone. Measured with immunoSEQ multiplex PCR; TCRdb has only the in-frame clones, and not every one. This sample carries roughly 170,000 clones, around 80% of them seen once, and the ten largest clones take roughly a sixth. Specimen: PBMCs or T cells enriched from blood (not recorded which). This receptor was obtained from a woman aged 50 to 60 who had recovered from COVID-19. The chain has TRBV19 and TRBJ1-5, with a tentative D call TRBD1 (6 bases). DNA for the CDR3: TGTGCCAGTAGTAACCAGGGGAATCAGCCCCAGCATTTT. Encoded protein: CASSNQGNQPQHF. The entire variable domain, with the rest obtained from reference TRBV19 and TRBJ1-5, is as follows: DGGITQSPKYLFRKEGQNVTLSCEQNLNHDAMYWYRQDPGQGLRLIYYSQIVNDFQKGDIAEGYSVSREKKESFPLTVTSAQKNPTAFYLCASSNQGNQPQHFGDGTRLSIL.